The rows below give T cell receptor beta chains drawn from one sample of a study of response to subunit inactivated influenza vaccine. MiXCR was run by TCRdb on the RT-PCR reads, yielding one entry per CDR3 protein. This table has hundreds of thousands of distinct CDR3 sequences, about 8% appearing once. This specimen consisted of PBMCs from blood, obtained approximately 25 months after vaccination. These receptors all stem from a man aged 50 to 75 who received an inactivated influenza vaccine. CDR3s include the opening cysteine and the closing phenylalanine or tryptophan. A D gene is named only where the DNA matches it firmly. Size tells how often a clone was seen (once, few, many) or the class of an expanded clone, and some rows leave it out.

v_call	j_call	clone_size	d_call	cdr3_nt	cdr3_aa
TRBV20-1	TRBJ2-3	.	TRBD2	TGCAGTGCTAGAACAGACACCGGGACTAGCGGGGGTAGCACAGATACGCAGTATTTT	CSARTDTGTSGGSTDTQYF
TRBV9	TRBJ2-1	few	TRBD2	TGTGCCAGCGCTGGACTAGCGGGATACAATGAGCAGTTCTTC	CASAGLAGYNEQFF
TRBV20-1	TRBJ1-1	.	TRBD1	TGCAGTGCTAGTAGGACAGGGTTAATCCGAGGTGAAGCTTTCTTT	CSASRTGLIRGEAFF
TRBV11-2	TRBJ2-1	.	TRBD2	TGTGCCAGCAGCCAGGTCGGGAGGAGCTCCTACAATGAGCAGTTCTTC	CASSQVGRSSYNEQFF
TRBV7-8	TRBJ1-2	.	TRBD1	TGTGCCAGCAGCTTCCAGACAGGGAATGGCTACACCTTC	CASSFQTGNGYTF
TRBV29-1	TRBJ2-7	few	TRBD1	TGCAGCGTTGGGGACAGAGGGGTGTACGAGCAGTACTTC	CSVGDRGVYEQYF
TRBV20-1	TRBJ2-5	.	.	TGCAGTGCTAGAGATCCCGGGCCAGGGGAGACCCAGTACTTC	CSARDPGPGETQYF
TRBV12-3/TRBV12-4	TRBJ2-1	many	.	TGTGCCAGCAGTTTAACGGGGTCACGGGGTTACAATGAGCAGTTCTTC	CASSLTGSRGYNEQFF
TRBV29-1	TRBJ1-2	many	.	TGCAGCGCCGGGGACGGGGGCATTTTGTATGGCTACACCTTC	CSAGDGGILYGYTF
TRBV4-3	TRBJ1-1	.	.	TGCGCCAGCAGCCTCGCAAGTGGTGGGGAAGCTTTCTTT	CASSLASGGEAFF
TRBV9	TRBJ1-4	.	.	TGTGCCAGCAGCGTAGGTGGGTCGACAGTCGAAAAACTGTTTTTT	CASSVGGSTVEKLFF
TRBV6-2/TRBV6-3	TRBJ2-7	few	TRBD1	TGTGCCAGCAGTTACTCGACGACCCCCCGGACAGGGGGTTACGAGCAGTACTTC	CASSYSTTPRTGGYEQYF
TRBV9	TRBJ1-2	.	TRBD1	TGTGCCAGCAGTCCAAGCCCGACAGGGATCTATGGCTACACCTTC	CASSPSPTGIYGYTF
TRBV4-1	TRBJ2-3	.	.	TGCGCCAGCAGCCAAGTTTTCAGTTCTAGCGAAAGGGGGATTAGCACAGATACGCAGTATTTT	CASSQVFSSSERGISTDTQYF
TRBV18	TRBJ2-3	many	TRBD2	TGTGCCAGCTCACCACGACTAGCGGGAGGATACCCAAGCACAGATACGCAGTATTTT	CASSPRLAGGYPSTDTQYF
TRBV6-5	TRBJ2-1	.	TRBD2	TGTGCCAGCAGTTCGGGACTAGCGGGATTCTGGCGCGTCAATGAGCAGTTCTTC	CASSSGLAGFWRVNEQFF
TRBV20-1	TRBJ2-1	medium-sized	TRBD2	TGCAGTGCTGTACCGGGACTAGACTACAATGAGCAGTTCTTC	CSAVPGLDYNEQFF
TRBV4-3	TRBJ2-1	many	TRBD2	TGCGCCAGCAGCCCTCGACTAGCGGGGGACCCCTACAATGAGCAGTTCTTC	CASSPRLAGDPYNEQFF
TRBV21-1	TRBJ1-5	few	.	TGTGCCAGCAGGCGCCGGGACGGTCTAATAAATCAGCCCCAGCATTTT	CASRRRDGLINQPQHF
TRBV12-3/TRBV12-4	TRBJ1-2	.	.	TGTGCCAGCAGCGGCCCAGATGCTAACTATGGCTACACCTTC	CASSGPDANYGYTF
TRBV4-2	TRBJ1-1	many	.	TGTGCCAGCAGCCAATACGCGGACTACACTGAAGCTTTCTTT	CASSQYADYTEAFF
TRBV2	TRBJ1-1	many	.	TGTGCCAGCAATTTGAGTGGGGGCAGGACTGAAGCTTTCTTT	CASNLSGGRTEAFF
TRBV4-2	TRBJ2-3	few	.	TGTGCCAGCAGCCAAGATCCCGACCGCACAGATACGCAGTATTTT	CASSQDPDRTDTQYF
TRBV5-1	TRBJ2-5	.	.	TGCGCCAGCAGCTTGTGGTCGACTGGACAAGAGACCCAGTACTTC	CASSLWSTGQETQYF
TRBV5-8	TRBJ2-1	.	.	TGTGCCAGCAGCTTGGATCCGACAGGAGACAATGAGCAGTTCTTC	CASSLDPTGDNEQFF
TRBV7-3	TRBJ2-1	many	TRBD2	TGTGCCAGCAGCCCTGCCCTAGCGGGAGGTAATGAGCAGTTCTTC	CASSPALAGGNEQFF
TRBV18	TRBJ2-7	few	.	TGTGCCAGCTCACCACCAAACAGCCTTTCCGAGCAGTACTTC	CASSPPNSLSEQYF
TRBV20-1	TRBJ1-5	many	TRBD1	TGCAGTGCTAAACAGGGGACCTCTAGCAATCAGCCCCAGCATTTT	CSAKQGTSSNQPQHF
TRBV11-2	TRBJ2-7	.	.	TGTGCCAGCAGCTTGATCAGGACCCCCTACGAGCAGTACTTC	CASSLIRTPYEQYF
TRBV6-2/TRBV6-3	TRBJ2-3	few	TRBD2	TGTGCCAGCACCTTAGGGACTAGCCCTAACACAGATACGCAGTATTTT	CASTLGTSPNTDTQYF
TRBV7-8	TRBJ2-2	few	.	TGTGCCAGCAGCTTAGCAGGTTTGAGTAGAACGAACACCGGGGAGCTGTTTTTT	CASSLAGLSRTNTGELFF